These 25 T cell receptor beta chains came from one sample sequenced in a study of blood T cell repertoires in COVID-19. TCRdb's table, derived via immunoSEQ multiplex PCR, lists solely in-frame clones and lacks some. The data contain roughly 240,000 clones, approximately 88% of them singletons. Sequenced material: PBMCs or T cells enriched from blood (not recorded which). These receptors were obtained from a woman in her forties with acute COVID-19.

The CDR3 nucleotides are TGTGCCAGCAGTGAAGGACGGGGATCACCCCTCCACTTT. Translating gives CASSEGRGSPLHF. V is TRBV2 and J is TRBJ1-6; D ambiguous. The V end was cut by 1 base, the J end by 10 bases, with 8 bases between. The CDR3 has 13 residues. Germline assignment: CDR1 SNHLY and CDR2 FYNNEI. The entire variable domain, with the rest obtained from reference TRBV2 and TRBJ1-6, is as follows: EPEVTQTPSHQVTQMGQEVILRCVPISNHLYFYWYRQILGQKVEFLVSFYNNEISEKSEIFDDQFSVERPDGSNFTLKIRSTKLEDSAMYFCASSEGRGSPLHFGNGTRLTVT.

J is TRBJ2-1 and V is TRBV7-6, with a tentative D call TRBD2 (6 bases). In germline, CDR1 is SGHVS, CDR2 FNYEAQ. This CDR3 is built from 15 residues. Trimming cost V 0 bases and J 5 bases, with 11 bases left between them. The CDR3 protein is CASSLAGGSHNEQFF. The CDR3 DNA reads TGTGCCAGCAGCTTAGCCGGGGGATCTCACAATGAGCAGTTCTTC. Complete variable domain (other parts from reference TRBV7-6 and TRBJ2-1): GAGVSQSPRYKVTKRGQDVALRCDPISGHVSLYWYRQALGQGPEFLTYFNYEAQQDKSGLPNDRFSAERPEGSISTLTIQRTEQRDSAMYRCASSLAGGSHNEQFFGPGTRLTVL.

This clone has a single count. The chain uses TRBV6-5 and TRBJ2-7; the match to TRBD2 covers 10 bases. Germline trimming cut 6 bases from V and 4 bases from J; bases unmatched to any gene: 3. This CDR3 is 13 amino acids long. Germline V lookup: CDR1 MNHEY, CDR2 SVGAGI. CDR3 sequence reads: CASSLAGVYEQYF. The CDR3 DNA reads as TGTGCCAGCAGCCTAGCGGGGGTGTACGAGCAGTACTTC.

As regards this clone: Relative to the germline gene, one junction end is altered; a read error may explain this. The chain recombines TRBV29-1 with TRBJ1-2; TRBD1 is a possible D gene (5 bases). The CDR3 totals 9 residues. The germline V gene has CDR1 SQVTM and CDR2 ANQGSEA. CDR3 DNA sequence: TGCAGCGTTGCCGAAGACAGTATCTTC. Protein: CSVAEDSIF. Together with reference TRBV29-1 and TRBJ1-2, the CDR3 gives the full variable domain: SAVISQKPSRDICQRGTSLTIQCQVDSQVTMMFWYRQQPGQSLTLIATANQGSEATYESGFVIDKFPISRPNLTFSTLTVSNMSPEDSSIYLCSVAEDSIFGSGTRLTVV.

The rearrangement links TRBV9 to TRBJ2-1; D remains unclear. V was trimmed by 0 bases and J by 0 bases, leaving 16 bases between them. The germline gives CDR1 SGDLS, CDR2 YYNGEE. The CDR3 spans 18 residues. CDR3 bases: TGTGCCAGCAGCGTAGAACTCAGCACTAAGAGCTCCTACAATGAGCAGTTCTTC. It translates to CASSVELSTKSSYNEQFF.

The gene calls are TRBV30 and TRBJ1-6; 7 bases agree with TRBD1. V was pared by 5 bases and J by 5 bases, with 3 bases of the junction left unmatched. CDR3 length: 13 amino acids. Per the germline V gene, CDR1 is GTSNPN and CDR2 is SVGIG (reference sequence). The CDR3 sequence is CAWATGDNSPLHF. The CDR3 bases are TGTGCCTGGGCCACAGGGGATAATTCACCCCTCCACTTT.

The V call is TRBV24-1, the J call TRBJ2-5, with D unresolved. The germline V gene encodes CDR1 KGHDR and CDR2 SFDVKD. The CDR3 runs 13 residues. V was trimmed by 1 base and J by 7 bases, leaving 9 bases between them. The DNA of the CDR3 is TGTGCCACCAGTGATTTCTGGCAGGTGACCCAGTACTTC. It translates to CATSDFWQVTQYF.

This clone was picked up a small number of times. The chain carries TRBV29-1 and TRBJ2-1; the D gene is possibly TRBD2 (5 bases). Germline assignment: CDR1 SQVTM and CDR2 ANQGSEA. The CDR3 loop spans 17 amino acids. V was trimmed by 1 base and J by 4 bases, leaving 20 bases between them. The CDR3 coding sequence is TGCAGCGTTGAAGTAGGCGCTGGAACCAGAGGGTACAATGAGCAGTTCTTC. It codes for CSVEVGAGTRGYNEQFF.

CDR3 amino acids: CASSPSTGLQYV. In nucleotides, the CDR3 is TGTGCCAGCAGCCCCTCCACGGGACTTCAGTACGTC. The chain recombines TRBV7-9 with TRBJ2-7, with D possibly being TRBD2 (6 bases). The V gene lost 5 bases and the J gene lost 10 bases, with 15 bases spanning the gap. The germline CDR1 and CDR2 sequences are SEHNR and FQNEAQ (reference sequence). The CDR3 is made up of 12 amino acids.

This sequence joins TRBV3-1 (or the pseudogene TRBV3-2) and TRBJ2-6, with TRBD2 identical over 12 bases. J was trimmed by 1 base and V by 6 bases; bases with no gene match: 7. The CDR3 is 18 residues long. Germline-derived CDR1 and CDR2 are LGHDT and YNNKEL (reference sequence). In nucleotides, the CDR3 is TGTGCCAGCAGTCCTAGGACTAGCGGGATATCTGGGGCCAACGTCCTGACTTTC. This sequence encodes CASSPRTSGISGANVLTF.

The chain uses TRBV6-8 and TRBJ2-2, with 11 bases identical to TRBD2. CDR1 and CDR2 from the germline V gene are MNHGY and SAAAGT. V shed 0 bases and J 8 bases; nucleotides not matched to a gene: 14. CDR3 length equals 19 residues. CDR3 amino acids: CASSYSILAGVGVLGELFF. The CDR3 DNA reads TGTGCCAGCAGTTACTCGATACTAGCGGGAGTCGGTGTTCTAGGGGAGCTGTTTTTT.

This chain uses TRBV7-8 with TRBJ1-2; D gene uncertain. In germline, CDR1 is SGHVS, CDR2 FQNEAQ. This CDR3 has 12 amino acids. V was trimmed by 5 bases and J by 3 bases, leaving 7 bases between them. The CDR3 nucleotides are TGTGCCAGCAGCCAGACACACTATGGCTACACCTTC. This encodes CASSQTHYGYTF.

The chain joins TRBV5-6 to TRBJ1-2; 12 bases fit TRBD1. The CDR3 spans 16 residues. Germline V gives CDR1 SGHDT, CDR2 YYEEEE. Unmatched junction bases numbered 9, after V lost 2 bases and J lost 7 bases. CDR3 sequence: CASSFGPGQGARGYTF. The CDR3 nucleotides are TGTGCCAGCAGCTTTGGTCCGGGACAGGGGGCGCGTGGCTACACCTTC.

This sequence joins TRBV2 and TRBJ1-6, with D possibly being TRBD1 (5 bases). The V end was cut by 3 bases, the J end by 4 bases, with 10 bases between. The CDR3 is 15 residues long. Germline assignment: CDR1 SNHLY and CDR2 FYNNEI. The CDR3 nucleotides are TGTGCCAGCAGTGAGGGGGGGGGTTATAATTCACCCCTCCACTTT. Its protein product is CASSEGGGYNSPLHF.

The chain employs TRBV10-1 and TRBJ1-6; D may be TRBD1 (5 bases). Deletions cut 6 bases from V and 3 bases from J, with 18 bases between. Germline V gene lookup returns CDR1 WNHNN and CDR2 SYGVQD (reference sequence). This CDR3 spans 17 amino acids. CDR3 DNA sequence: TGCGCCAGCAGGTCAAGTCGACAGCACCACTATAATTCACCCCTCCACTTT. Its protein is CASRSSRQHHYNSPLHF.

The chain is built from TRBV6-5 and TRBJ2-3; D call uncertain. The germline CDR1 and CDR2 sequences are MNHEY and SVGAGI. V dropped 6 bases and J dropped 7 bases, with 5 bases sitting between them. The CDR3 runs 10 residues. As DNA, the CDR3 is TGTGCCAGCAGGGAGTATACGCAGTATTTT. This codes for CASREYTQYF.

The chain is built from TRBV7-8 and TRBJ1-1; D unclear. V was shortened by 3 bases and J by 3 bases, with 8 bases between the two germline ends. This CDR3 is 13 amino acids long. Germline V CDR1 and CDR2: SGHVS, FQNEAQ. CDR3 protein: CASSLRGDTEAFF. CDR3 DNA sequence: TGTGCCAGCAGCTTGCGAGGAGACACTGAAGCTTTCTTT. Looking up the rest from reference TRBV7-8 and TRBJ1-1 gives the full variable domain: GAGVSQSPRYKVAKRGQDVALRCDPISGHVSLFWYQQALGQGPEFLTYFQNEAQLDKSGLPSDRFFAERPEGSVSTLKIQRTQQEDSAVYLCASSLRGDTEAFFGQGTRLTVV.

The chain combines TRBV9 with TRBJ2-1, with TRBD2 matching 7 bases. The CDR3 contains 15 residues. V shed 4 bases, J shed 6 bases, and the junction held 10 bases outside the gene matches. From germline, CDR1 is SGDLS and CDR2 YYNGEE. DNA for the CDR3: TGTGCCAGCAGCCTCCGCGGCGGGGGTACCAATGAGCAGTTCTTC. Its protein is CASSLRGGGTNEQFF.

The chain is built from TRBV18 and TRBJ1-1; TRBD1 might be the D (6 bases). This CDR3 contains 16 residues. Deletions cut 3 bases from V and 0 bases from J, with 14 bases between. Germline-derived CDR1 and CDR2 are KGHSH and LQKENI. CDR3 amino acids: CASSPRGAGVNTEAFF. The CDR3 DNA is TGTGCCAGCTCACCCCGGGGGGCAGGGGTGAACACTGAAGCTTTCTTT.

The chain links TRBV5-1 to TRBJ1-2; 7 bases line up with TRBD1. The CDR3 sequence is 14 residues long. The germline gives CDR1 SGHRS, CDR2 YFSETQ. V shed 4 bases, J shed 3 bases, and the junction held 6 bases outside the gene matches. This CDR3 is CASSPDRSHYGYTF. The CDR3 DNA is TGCGCCAGCAGCCCGGACAGGAGCCACTATGGCTACACCTTC.

The chain carries TRBV5-1 and TRBJ2-7; TRBD1 might be the D (6 bases). This CDR3 contains 15 residues. The V end was cut by 3 bases, the J end by 0 bases, with 13 bases between. Germline CDR1 is SGHRS and CDR2 is YFSETQ. CDR3 loop: CASSWAGQSSYEQYF. The CDR3 DNA reads as TGCGCCAGCAGCTGGGCCGGACAGAGCTCCTACGAGCAGTACTTC. Based on the CDR3 plus reference TRBV5-1 and TRBJ2-7, the full variable domain is KAGVTQTPRYLIKTRGQQVTLSCSPISGHRSVSWYQQTPGQGLQFLFEYFSETQRNKGNFPGRFSGRQFSNSRSEMNVSTLELGDSALYLCASSWAGQSSYEQYFGPGTRLTVT.

The chain couples TRBV18 to TRBJ1-6; 8 nucleotides align to TRBD1. This CDR3 contains 13 residues. Germline V lookup: CDR1 KGHSH, CDR2 LQKENI. V shed 4 bases and J 10 bases; nucleotides not matched to a gene: 3. CDR3 DNA: TGTGCCAGCTCACTCACAGGGGGGTCACCCCTCCACTTT. Translating it yields CASSLTGGSPLHF. The variable domain in full, completed from reference TRBV18 and TRBJ1-6, reads NAGVMQNPRHLVRRRGQEARLRCSPMKGHSHVYWYRQLPEEGLKFMVYLQKENIIDESGMPKERFSAEFPKEGPSILRIQQVVRGDSAAYFCASSLTGGSPLHFGNGTRLTVT.

The J gene is TRBJ1-1, the V gene TRBV7-2; TRBD1 matches 9 bases. V was clipped by 1 base and J by 5 bases; unmatched bases: 8. The V gene's germline CDR1 is SGHTA and CDR2 FQGNSA. The CDR3 contains 16 residues. CDR3 bases: TGTGCCAGCAGCTTAGTATTACGGACAGGGGAAACTGAAGCTTTCTTT. This sequence encodes CASSLVLRTGETEAFF.

The chain combines TRBV11-2 with TRBJ2-7, with D perhaps matching TRBD2 (5 bases). V was pared by 2 bases and J by 11 bases, with 16 bases between. The germline CDR1 and CDR2 sequences are SGHAT and FQNNGV. The CDR3 extends over 13 amino acids. CDR3 nucleotides: TGTGCCAGCAGCTTACGTCGGGGTGTCTGGGAGTACGTC. Translation: CASSLRRGVWEYV.

The rearrangement uses TRBV5-5 and TRBJ2-7, with 8 bases that match TRBD1. Germline V gives CDR1 SGHKS, CDR2 YYEKEE (reference sequence). Trimming at V came to 4 bases and at J to 5 bases, leaving 8 bases not matched to a gene. CDR3 length: 14 amino acids. The CDR3 loop is CASSRRTGGHEQYV. CDR3 DNA: TGTGCCAGCAGCCGGCGAACAGGGGGTCACGAGCAGTACGTC.